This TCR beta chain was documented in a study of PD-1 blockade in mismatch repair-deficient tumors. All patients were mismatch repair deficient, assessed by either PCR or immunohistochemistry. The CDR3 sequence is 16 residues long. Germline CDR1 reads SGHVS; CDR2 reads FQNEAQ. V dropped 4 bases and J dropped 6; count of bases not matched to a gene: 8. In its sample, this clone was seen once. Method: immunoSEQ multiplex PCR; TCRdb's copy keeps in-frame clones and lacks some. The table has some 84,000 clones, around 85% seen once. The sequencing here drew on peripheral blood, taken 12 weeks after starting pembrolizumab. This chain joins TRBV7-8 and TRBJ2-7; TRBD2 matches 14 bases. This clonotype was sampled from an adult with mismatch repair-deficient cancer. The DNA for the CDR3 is TGTGCCAGCAGCTCCCTGACTAGCGGGAGGGGAAGCGAGCAGTACTTC. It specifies CASSSLTSGRGSEQYF.